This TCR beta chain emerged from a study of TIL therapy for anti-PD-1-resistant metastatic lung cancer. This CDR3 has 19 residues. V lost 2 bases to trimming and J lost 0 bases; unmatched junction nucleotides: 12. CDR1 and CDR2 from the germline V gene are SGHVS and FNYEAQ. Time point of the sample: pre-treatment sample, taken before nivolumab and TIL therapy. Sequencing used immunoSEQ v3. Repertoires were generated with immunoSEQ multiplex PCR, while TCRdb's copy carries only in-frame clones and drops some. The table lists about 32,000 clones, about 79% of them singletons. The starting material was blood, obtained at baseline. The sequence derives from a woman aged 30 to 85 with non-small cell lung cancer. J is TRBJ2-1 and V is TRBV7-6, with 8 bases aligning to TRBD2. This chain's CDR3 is CASSLMPAGALSSYNEQFF. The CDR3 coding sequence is TGTGCCAGCAGCTTAATGCCAGCGGGAGCCCTCAGCTCCTACAATGAGCAGTTCTTC.